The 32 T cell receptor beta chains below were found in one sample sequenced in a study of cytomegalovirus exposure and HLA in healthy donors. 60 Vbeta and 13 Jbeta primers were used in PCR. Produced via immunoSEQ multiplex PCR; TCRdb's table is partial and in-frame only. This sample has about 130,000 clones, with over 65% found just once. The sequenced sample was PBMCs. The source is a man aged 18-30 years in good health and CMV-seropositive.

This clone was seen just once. The CDR3 DNA follows: TGTGCCAGCAGCTTCCTGGGCGCCACCGGGGAGCTGTTTTTT. It specifies CASSFLGATGELFF. The J gene is TRBJ2-2, the V gene TRBV5-4; D is ambiguous. Looked up from germline, CDR1 is SGHNT and CDR2 is YYREEE (reference sequence). The V gene lost 2 bases and the J gene lost 4 bases, with 9 bases spanning the gap. CDR3 size: 14 residues.

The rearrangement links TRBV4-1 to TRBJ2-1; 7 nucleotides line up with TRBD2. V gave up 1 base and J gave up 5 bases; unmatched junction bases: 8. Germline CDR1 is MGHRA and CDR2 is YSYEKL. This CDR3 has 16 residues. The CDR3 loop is CASSQGPGLTNNEQFF. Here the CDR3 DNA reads TGCGCCAGCAGCCAAGGTCCGGGACTAACTAACAATGAGCAGTTCTTC.

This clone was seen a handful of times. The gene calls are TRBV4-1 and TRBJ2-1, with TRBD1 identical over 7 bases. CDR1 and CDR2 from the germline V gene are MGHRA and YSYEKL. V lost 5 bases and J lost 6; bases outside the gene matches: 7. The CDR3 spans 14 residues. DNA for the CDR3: TGCGCCAGCAGCTCAGGACAGGAGACCAATGAGCAGTTCTTC. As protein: CASSSGQETNEQFF.

The CDR3: CASSDLRVSGNTIYF. The CDR3, as DNA: TGTGCCAGCAGTGACCTCAGGGTATCTGGAAACACCATATATTTT. V and J are TRBV25-1 and TRBJ1-3; D possibly corresponds to TRBD1 (5 bases). The CDR3 spans 15 residues. Germline loops: CDR1 MGHDK, CDR2 SYGVNS. V lost 3 bases and J 1 base, leaving 10 bases between the germline ends.

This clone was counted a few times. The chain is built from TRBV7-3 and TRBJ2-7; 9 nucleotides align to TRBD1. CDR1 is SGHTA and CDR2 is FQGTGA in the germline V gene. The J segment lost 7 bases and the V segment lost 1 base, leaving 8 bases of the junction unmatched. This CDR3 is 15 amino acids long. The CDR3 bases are TGTGCCAGCAGCTTAATAAGAGACAGGGGGTTGGAGCAGTACTTC. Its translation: CASSLIRDRGLEQYF. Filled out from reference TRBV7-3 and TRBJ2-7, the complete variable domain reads GAGVSQTPSNKVTEKGKYVELRCDPISGHTALYWYRQSLGQGPEFLIYFQGTGAADDSGLPNDRFFAVRPEGSVSTLKIQRTERGDSAVYLCASSLIRDRGLEQYFGPGTRLTVT.

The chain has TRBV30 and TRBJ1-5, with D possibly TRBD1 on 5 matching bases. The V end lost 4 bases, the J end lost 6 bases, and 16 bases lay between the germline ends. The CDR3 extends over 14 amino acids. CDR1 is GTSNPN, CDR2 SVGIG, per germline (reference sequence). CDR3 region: CAWKSGLGSQPQHF. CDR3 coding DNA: TGTGCCTGGAAGTCAGGGCTAGGAAGTCAGCCCCAGCATTTT.

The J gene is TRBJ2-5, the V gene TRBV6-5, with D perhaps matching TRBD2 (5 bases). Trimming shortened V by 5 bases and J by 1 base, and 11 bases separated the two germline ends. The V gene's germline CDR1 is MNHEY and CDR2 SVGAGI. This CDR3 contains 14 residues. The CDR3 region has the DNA TGTGCCAGCAGTGGCAGGAGGTTCCAAGAGACCCAGTACTTC. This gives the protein CASSGRRFQETQYF.

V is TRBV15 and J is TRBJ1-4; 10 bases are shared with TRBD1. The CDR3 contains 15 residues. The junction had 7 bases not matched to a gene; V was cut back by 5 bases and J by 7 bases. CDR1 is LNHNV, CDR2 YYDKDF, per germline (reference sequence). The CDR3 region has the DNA TGTGCCACCAGCGGAGGGACAGGGGATACTGAAAAACTGTTTTTT. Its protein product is CATSGGTGDTEKLFF.

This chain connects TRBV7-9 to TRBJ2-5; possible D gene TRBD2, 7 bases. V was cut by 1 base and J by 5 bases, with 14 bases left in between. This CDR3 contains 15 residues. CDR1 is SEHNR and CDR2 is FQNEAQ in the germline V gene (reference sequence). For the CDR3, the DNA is TGTGCCAGCAGCTTAGTGGCGGGGGCATGGGAGACCCAGTACTTC. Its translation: CASSLVAGAWETQYF.

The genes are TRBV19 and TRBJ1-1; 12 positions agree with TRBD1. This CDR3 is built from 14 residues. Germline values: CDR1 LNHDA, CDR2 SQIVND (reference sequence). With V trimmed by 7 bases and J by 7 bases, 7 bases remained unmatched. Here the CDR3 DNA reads TGTGCCAGTACCACCGGGACAGGGGGCTTTGAAGCTTTCTTT. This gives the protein CASTTGTGGFEAFF.

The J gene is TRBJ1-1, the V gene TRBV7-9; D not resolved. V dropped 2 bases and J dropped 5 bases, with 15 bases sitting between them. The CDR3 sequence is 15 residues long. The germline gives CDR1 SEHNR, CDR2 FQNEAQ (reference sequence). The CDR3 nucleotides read TGTGCCAGCAGCTTACTTTTGGGTATGAGGACTGAAGCTTTCTTT. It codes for CASSLLLGMRTEAFF.

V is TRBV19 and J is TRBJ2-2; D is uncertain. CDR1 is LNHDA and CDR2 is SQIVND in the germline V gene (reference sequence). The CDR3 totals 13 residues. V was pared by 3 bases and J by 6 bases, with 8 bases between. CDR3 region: CASSMVGSGELFF. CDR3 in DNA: TGTGCCAGTAGTATGGTCGGGTCCGGGGAGCTGTTTTTT.

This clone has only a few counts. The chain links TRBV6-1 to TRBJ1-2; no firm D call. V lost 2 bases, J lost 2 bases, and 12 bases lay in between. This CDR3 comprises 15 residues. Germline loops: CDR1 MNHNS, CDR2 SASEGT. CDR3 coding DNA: TGTGCCAGCAGTGAATTTGGAGCGAGCAACTATGGCTACACCTTC. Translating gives CASSEFGASNYGYTF.

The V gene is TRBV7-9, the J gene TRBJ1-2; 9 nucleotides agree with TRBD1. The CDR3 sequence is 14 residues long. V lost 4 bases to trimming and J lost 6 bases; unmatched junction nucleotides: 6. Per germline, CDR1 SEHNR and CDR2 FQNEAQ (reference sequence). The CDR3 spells CASSSGTGLNGYTF. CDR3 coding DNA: TGTGCCAGCAGCTCTGGGACAGGGCTAAATGGCTACACCTTC.

CDR3 sequence (DNA): TGTGCAAGTCGCTCACATCACCGGAGTATCGGAGGAACTGAAGCTTTCTTT. Amino acid sequence: CASRSHHRSIGGTEAFF. The rearrangement uses TRBV12-2 and TRBJ1-1. TRBV12-2 corresponds to a pseudogene. This CDR3 comprises 17 residues.

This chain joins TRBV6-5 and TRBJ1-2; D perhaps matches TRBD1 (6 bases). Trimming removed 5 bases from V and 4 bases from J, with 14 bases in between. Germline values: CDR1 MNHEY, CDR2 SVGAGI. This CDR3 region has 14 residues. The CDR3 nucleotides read TGTGCCAGCAGTCCCGGGGGGCTGGCCTATGGCTACACCTTC. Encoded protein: CASSPGGLAYGYTF.

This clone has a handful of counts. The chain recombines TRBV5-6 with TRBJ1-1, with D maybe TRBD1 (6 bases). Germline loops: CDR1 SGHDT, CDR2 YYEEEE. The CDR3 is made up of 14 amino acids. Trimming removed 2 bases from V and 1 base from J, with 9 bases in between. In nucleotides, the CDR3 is TGTGCCAGCAGCTTTCAGGGACAGAACACTGAAGCTTTCTTT. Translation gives CASSFQGQNTEAFF.

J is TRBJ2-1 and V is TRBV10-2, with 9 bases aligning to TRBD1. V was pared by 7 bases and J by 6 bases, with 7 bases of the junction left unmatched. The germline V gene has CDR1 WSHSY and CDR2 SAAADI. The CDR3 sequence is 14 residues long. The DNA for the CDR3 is TGCGCCAGCAACCGGGACAGGGTCTTCAATGAGCAGTTCTTC. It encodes CASNRDRVFNEQFF.

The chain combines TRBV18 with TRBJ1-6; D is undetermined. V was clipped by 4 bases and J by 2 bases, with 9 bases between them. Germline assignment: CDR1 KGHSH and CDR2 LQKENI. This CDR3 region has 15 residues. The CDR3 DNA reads TGTGCCAGCTCACTAGAAAGCCCCTATAATTCACCCCTCCACTTT. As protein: CASSLESPYNSPLHF.

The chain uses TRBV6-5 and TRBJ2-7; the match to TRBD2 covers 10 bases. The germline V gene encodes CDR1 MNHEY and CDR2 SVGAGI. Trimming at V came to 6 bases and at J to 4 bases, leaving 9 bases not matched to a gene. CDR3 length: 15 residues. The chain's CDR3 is CASRILAGEVYEQYF. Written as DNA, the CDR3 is TGTGCCAGCAGGATCCTAGCGGGGGAGGTATACGAGCAGTACTTC.

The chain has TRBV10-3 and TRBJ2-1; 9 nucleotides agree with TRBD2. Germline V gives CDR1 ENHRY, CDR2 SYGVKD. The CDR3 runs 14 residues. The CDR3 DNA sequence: TGTGCTGTGAAGGAGGGCGGGGGGGACAATGAGCAGTTCTTC. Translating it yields CAVKEGGGDNEQFF.

CDR3 coding DNA: TGCGCCAGCAGCTCCGGACAGATATTAAGCTACGAGCAGTACTTC. Encoded protein: CASSSGQILSYEQYF. The chain recombines TRBV5-1 with TRBJ2-7, with D perhaps TRBD1 (6 bases). V was cut by 3 bases and J by 3 bases, with 16 bases left in between. Germline CDR1 reads SGHRS; CDR2 reads YFSETQ. This CDR3 is built from 15 residues.

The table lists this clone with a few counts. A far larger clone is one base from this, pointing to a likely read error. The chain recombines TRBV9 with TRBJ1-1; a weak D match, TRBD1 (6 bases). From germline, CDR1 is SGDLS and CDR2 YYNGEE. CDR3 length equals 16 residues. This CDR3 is CASSVEDSSMNTEPFF. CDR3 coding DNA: TGTGCCAGCAGCGTAGAGGACAGCTCGATGAACACTGAACCTTTCTTT. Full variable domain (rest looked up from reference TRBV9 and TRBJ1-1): DSGVTQTPKHLITATGQRVTLRCSPRSGDLSVYWYQQSLDQGLQFLIQYYNGEERAKGNILERFSAQQFPDLHSELNLSSLELGDSALYFCASSVEDSSMNTEPFFGQGTRLTVV.

CDR3: CASSVSSGSEQFF. CDR3 nucleotide sequence: TGTGCCAGTAGCGTCTCTTCGGGGAGTGAGCAGTTCTTC. This chain connects TRBV19 to TRBJ2-1, with a possible D match to TRBD2 (5 bases). The germline gives CDR1 LNHDA, CDR2 SQIVND (reference sequence). V was pared by 6 bases and J by 9 bases, with 15 bases between. The length of the CDR3 is 13 residues. Full variable domain (remainder filled in from reference TRBV19 and TRBJ2-1): DGGITQSPKYLFRKEGQNVTLSCEQNLNHDAMYWYRQDPGQGLRLIYYSQIVNDFQKGDIAEGYSVSREKKESFPLTVTSAQKNPTAFYLCASSVSSGSEQFFGPGTRLTVL.

The CDR3 here is CATSTQVEYNEQFF. For the CDR3, the DNA is TGTGCCACCAGCACACAGGTGGAATACAATGAGCAGTTCTTC. This rearrangement joins TRBV15 to TRBJ2-1; D perhaps matches TRBD1 (5 bases). The germline CDR1 and CDR2 sequences are LNHNV and YYDKDF (reference sequence). CDR3 length: 14 amino acids. V lost 4 bases and J lost 4, with 11 bases in between. Variable domain in full (rest from reference TRBV15 and TRBJ2-1): DAMVIQNPRYQVTQFGKPVTLSCSQTLNHNVMYWYQQKSSQAPKLLFHYYDKDFNNEADTPDNFQSRRPNTSFCFLDIRSPGLGDTAMYLCATSTQVEYNEQFFGPGTRLTVL.

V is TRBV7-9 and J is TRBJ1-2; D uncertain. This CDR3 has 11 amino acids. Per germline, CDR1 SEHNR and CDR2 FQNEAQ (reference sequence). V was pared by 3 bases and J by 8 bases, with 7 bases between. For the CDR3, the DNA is TGTGCCAGCAGCTTTGGAGGGGGCTACACCTTC. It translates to CASSFGGGYTF.

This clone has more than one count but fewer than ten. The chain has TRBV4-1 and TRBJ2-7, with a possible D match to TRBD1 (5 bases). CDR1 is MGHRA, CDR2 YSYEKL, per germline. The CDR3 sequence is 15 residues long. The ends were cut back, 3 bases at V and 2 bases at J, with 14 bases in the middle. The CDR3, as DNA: TGCGCCAGCAGCCAGGCGACAGTAGTAGCCTACGAGCAGTACTTC. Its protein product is CASSQATVVAYEQYF.

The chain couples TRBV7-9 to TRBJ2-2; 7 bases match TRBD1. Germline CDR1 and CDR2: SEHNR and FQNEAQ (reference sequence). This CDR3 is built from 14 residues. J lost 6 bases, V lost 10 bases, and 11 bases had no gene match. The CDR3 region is CATPSFTGAGELFF. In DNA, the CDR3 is TGTGCCACCCCCTCTTTTACAGGGGCCGGGGAGCTGTTTTTT.

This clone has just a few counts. The CDR3: CASSQVGGAEGYTF. CDR3 coding DNA: TGCGCCAGCAGCCAAGTTGGGGGGGCGGAGGGCTACACCTTC. The J gene is TRBJ1-2, the V gene TRBV4-1; possible D gene TRBD1, 6 bases. CDR3 length: 14 residues. The V and J ends lost 1 base and 8 bases respectively, with 14 bases between them. Germline V CDR1 and CDR2: MGHRA, YSYEKL.

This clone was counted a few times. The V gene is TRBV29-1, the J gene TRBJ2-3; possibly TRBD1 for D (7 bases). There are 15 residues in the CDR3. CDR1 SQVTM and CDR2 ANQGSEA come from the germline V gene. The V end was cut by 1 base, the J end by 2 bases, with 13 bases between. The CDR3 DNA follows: TGCAGCGTTGAAGGCAGGGGGGCAATCACAGATACGCAGTATTTT. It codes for CSVEGRGAITDTQYF.

CDR3 in DNA: TGTGCCATCAGTGAGTCGGCGACAGGAGTGAACACTGAAGCTTTCTTT. Translated: CAISESATGVNTEAFF. V gene TRBV10-3 combines with J gene TRBJ1-1; weak D call: TRBD1 (6 bases). Germline loops: CDR1 ENHRY, CDR2 SYGVKD. Trimming removed 0 bases from V and 0 bases from J, with 11 bases in between. The CDR3 extends over 16 amino acids.

CDR3 sequence reads: CASSYGQGNTIYF. As DNA, the CDR3 is TGTGCCAGCAGTTACGGCCAGGGAAACACCATATATTTT. The chain carries TRBV6-6 and TRBJ1-3; D is uncertain. CDR3 length: 13 residues. V shed 2 bases and J shed 4 bases, with 6 bases lying between them. CDR1 is MNHNY, CDR2 SVGAGI, per germline (reference sequence).